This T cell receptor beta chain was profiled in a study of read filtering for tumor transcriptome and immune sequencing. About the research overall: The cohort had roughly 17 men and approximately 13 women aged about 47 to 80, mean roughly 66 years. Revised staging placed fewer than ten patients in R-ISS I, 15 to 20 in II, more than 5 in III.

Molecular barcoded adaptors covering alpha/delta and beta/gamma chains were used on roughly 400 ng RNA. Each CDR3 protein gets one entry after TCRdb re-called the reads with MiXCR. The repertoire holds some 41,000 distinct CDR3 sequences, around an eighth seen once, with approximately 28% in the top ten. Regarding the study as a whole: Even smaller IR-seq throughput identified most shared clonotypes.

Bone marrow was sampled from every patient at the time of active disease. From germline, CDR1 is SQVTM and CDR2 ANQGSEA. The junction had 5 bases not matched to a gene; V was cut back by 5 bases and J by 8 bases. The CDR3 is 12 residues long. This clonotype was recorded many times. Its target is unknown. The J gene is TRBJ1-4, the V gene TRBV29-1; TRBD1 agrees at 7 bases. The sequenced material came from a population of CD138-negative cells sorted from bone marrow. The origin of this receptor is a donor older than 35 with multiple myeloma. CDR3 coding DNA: TGCAGCGTTATCAGGGACAGCGAAAAACTGTTTTTT. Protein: CSVIRDSEKLFF.